This TCR beta chain appears in the sequencing data of a study of T cell responses to AZD1222 COVID-19 vaccine. Study-level background: The analysis combined second doses at about 4 or about 12 weeks. Study-wide results and limits: Reportedly, close to half of spike-specific TCRs are directed against unmutated variant regions. Females outnumbered males among donors, who were mostly white British; clonal diversity was possibly underestimated.

Profiling relied on immunoSEQ multiplex PCR, and the TCRdb table lists in-frame clones only, not all of them. In the table there are 90,000 to 120,000 clones, less than 90% of which are singletons. Worth noting for this clone: No antigen is known for it.

CDR3 length: 13 residues. CDR1 is ENHRY and CDR2 is SYGVKD in the germline V gene. The material sequenced was peripheral blood, taken on day 0 of AZD1222 vaccination. The J gene is TRBJ2-1, the V gene TRBV10-3; TRBD1 or TRBD2 may be the D gene (5 bases each). The sequence derives from an adult in good health. CDR3 in DNA: TGTGCGCACATGGGACCTTCCTACAATGAGCAGTTCTTC. The encoded protein is CAHMGPSYNEQFF.